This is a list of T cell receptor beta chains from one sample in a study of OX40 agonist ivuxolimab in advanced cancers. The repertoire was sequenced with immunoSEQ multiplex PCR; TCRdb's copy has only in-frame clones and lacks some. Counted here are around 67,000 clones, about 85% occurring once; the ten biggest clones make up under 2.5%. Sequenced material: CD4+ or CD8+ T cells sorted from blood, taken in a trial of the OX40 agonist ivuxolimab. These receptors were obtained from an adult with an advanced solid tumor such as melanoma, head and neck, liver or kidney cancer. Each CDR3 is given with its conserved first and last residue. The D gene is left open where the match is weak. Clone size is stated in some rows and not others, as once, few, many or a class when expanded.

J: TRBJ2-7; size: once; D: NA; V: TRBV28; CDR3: CASIPGWSYEQYF; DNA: TGTGCCAGCATCCCCGGGTGGTCCTACGAGCAGTACTTC
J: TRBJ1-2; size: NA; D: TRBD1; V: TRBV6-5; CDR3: CASSGQALNYGYTF; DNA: TGTGCCAGCAGTGGACAGGCCCTAAACTATGGCTACACCTTC
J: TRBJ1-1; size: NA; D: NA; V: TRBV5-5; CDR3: CASSLDLAAGRFTEAFF; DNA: TGTGCCAGCAGCTTGGACTTGGCGGCGGGTCGGTTCACTGAAGCTTTCTTT
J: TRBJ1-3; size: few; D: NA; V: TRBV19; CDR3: CASIGSSGNTIYF; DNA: TGTGCCAGTATTGGCAGCTCTGGAAACACCATATATTTT
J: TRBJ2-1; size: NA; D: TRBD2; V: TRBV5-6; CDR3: CASSGTSVNNEQFF; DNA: TGTGCCAGCAGCGGGACTAGCGTTAACAATGAGCAGTTCTTC
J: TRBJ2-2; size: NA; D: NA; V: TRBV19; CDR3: CATADNAKNTGELFF; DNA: TGTGCCACCGCGGACAACGCCAAGAACACCGGGGAGCTGTTTTTT
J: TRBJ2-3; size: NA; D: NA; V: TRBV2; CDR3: CASSEDRSTDTQYF; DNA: TGTGCCAGCAGTGAGGACAGAAGCACAGATACGCAGTATTTT
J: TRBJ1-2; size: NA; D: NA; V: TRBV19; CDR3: CASSTDSFYGYTF; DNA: TGTGCCAGTAGTACGGACAGTTTCTATGGCTACACCTTC
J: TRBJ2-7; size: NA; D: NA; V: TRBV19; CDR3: CASAPGTPKGSEQYF; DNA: TGTGCCAGCGCACCGGGGACGCCCAAGGGGTCCGAGCAGTACTTC
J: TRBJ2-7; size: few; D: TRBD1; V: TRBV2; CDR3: CASRGPGQGKNEQYF; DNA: TGTGCCAGCAGGGGGCCCGGACAGGGGAAAAACGAGCAGTACTTC
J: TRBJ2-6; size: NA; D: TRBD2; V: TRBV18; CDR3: CASSPDSGGSSGANVLTF; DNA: TGTGCCAGCTCACCAGATAGCGGGGGGAGCTCTGGGGCCAACGTCCTGACTTTC
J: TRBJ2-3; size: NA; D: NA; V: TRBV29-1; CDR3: CSAEVRFRGTDTQYF; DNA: TGCAGCGCCGAGGTCCGGTTCCGAGGCACAGATACGCAGTATTTT
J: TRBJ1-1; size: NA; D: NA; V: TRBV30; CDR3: CAWGRTEAFF; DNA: TGTGCCTGGGGTAGGACTGAAGCTTTCTTT
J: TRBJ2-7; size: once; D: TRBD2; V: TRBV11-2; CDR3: CASSRLAGDRYEQYF; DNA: TGTGCCAGCAGCCGACTAGCGGGAGATAGATACGAGCAGTACTTC
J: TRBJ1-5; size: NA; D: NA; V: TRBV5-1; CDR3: CASSLDRDQPQHF; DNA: TGCGCCAGCAGCTTGGACAGGGATCAGCCCCAGCATTTT
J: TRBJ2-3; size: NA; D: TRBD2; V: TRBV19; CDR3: CASSIQAGSDTQYF; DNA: TGTGCCAGTAGTATACAAGCGGGGTCAGATACGCAGTATTTT
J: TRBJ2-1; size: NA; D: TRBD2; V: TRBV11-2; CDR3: CASSLGLAGGNEQFF; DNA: TGTGCCAGCAGCTTAGGACTAGCGGGGGGCAATGAGCAGTTCTTC
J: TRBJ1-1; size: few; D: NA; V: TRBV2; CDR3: CASRSLGEDTEAFF; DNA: TGTGCCAGCAGATCGTTGGGCGAGGACACTGAAGCTTTCTTT
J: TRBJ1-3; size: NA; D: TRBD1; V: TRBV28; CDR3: CASSLQGGPGNTIYF; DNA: TGTGCCAGCAGTCTCCAGGGGGGCCCGGGAAACACCATATATTTT
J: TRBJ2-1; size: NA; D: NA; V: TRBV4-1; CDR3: CASSQADLFSYNEQFF; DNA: TGCGCCAGCAGCCAAGCGGACCTGTTCTCCTACAATGAGCAGTTCTTC
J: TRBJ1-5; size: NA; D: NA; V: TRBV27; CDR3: CASSTHRRGGDSNQPQHF; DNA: TGTGCCAGCAGTACCCACCGTCGGGGAGGGGATAGCAATCAGCCCCAGCATTTT
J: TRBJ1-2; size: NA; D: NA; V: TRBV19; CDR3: CASSHSYGYTF; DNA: TGTGCCAGTAGCCACAGCTATGGCTACACCTTC
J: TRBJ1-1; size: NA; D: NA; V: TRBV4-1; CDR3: CASSQDFGRVTEAFF; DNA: TGCGCCAGCAGCCAAGATTTCGGCAGGGTCACTGAAGCTTTCTTT
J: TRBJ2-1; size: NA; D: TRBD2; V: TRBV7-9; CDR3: CASSLNPRDYIYNEQFF; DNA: TGTGCCAGCAGCCTGAACCCCCGGGACTACATATACAATGAGCAGTTCTTC
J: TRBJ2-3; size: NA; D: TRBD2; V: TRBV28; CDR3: CASSIAGGGEDTQYF; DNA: TGTGCCAGCAGCATAGCGGGAGGAGGAGAAGATACGCAGTATTTT
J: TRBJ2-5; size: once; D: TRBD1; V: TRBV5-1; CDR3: CASSSPGGAGETQYF; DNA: TGCGCCAGCAGCTCTCCAGGGGGCGCAGGGGAGACCCAGTACTTC
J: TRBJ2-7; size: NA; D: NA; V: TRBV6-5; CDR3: CASGPLGEQYF; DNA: TGTGCCAGCGGACCACTGGGCGAGCAGTACTTC
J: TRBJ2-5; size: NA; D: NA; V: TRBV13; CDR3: CASSFRGSQETQYF; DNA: TGTGCCAGCAGCTTTCGTGGCAGCCAAGAGACCCAGTACTTC
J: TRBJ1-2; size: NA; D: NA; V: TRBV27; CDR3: CASSSFQANYGYTF; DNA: TGTGCCAGCAGTTCTTTCCAGGCTAACTATGGCTACACCTTC
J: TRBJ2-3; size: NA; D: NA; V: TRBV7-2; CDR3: CASSFLGDTDTQYF; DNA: TGTGCCAGCAGCTTTCTCGGGGACACAGATACGCAGTATTTT
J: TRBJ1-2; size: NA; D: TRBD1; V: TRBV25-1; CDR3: CASSEMGIQGAVRGYTF; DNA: TGTGCCAGCAGTGAAATGGGAATACAGGGGGCGGTTAGGGGCTACACCTTC
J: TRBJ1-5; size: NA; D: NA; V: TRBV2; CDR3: CASSGIDSNQPQHF; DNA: TGTGCCAGCAGTGGCATCGATAGCAATCAGCCCCAGCATTTT
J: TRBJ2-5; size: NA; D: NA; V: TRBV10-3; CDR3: CAISESEVETQYF; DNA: TGTGCCATCAGTGAGTCCGAAGTGGAGACCCAGTACTTC
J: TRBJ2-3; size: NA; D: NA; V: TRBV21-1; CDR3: CASSKGAAVSTDTQYF; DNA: TGTGCCAGCAGCAAAGGTGCGGCAGTGAGCACAGATACGCAGTATTTT
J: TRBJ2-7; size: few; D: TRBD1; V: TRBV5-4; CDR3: CASSFGQGLRYEQYF; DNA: TGTGCCAGCAGCTTCGGACAGGGACTTAGGTACGAGCAGTACTTC
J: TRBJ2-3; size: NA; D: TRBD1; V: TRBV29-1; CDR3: CSVDPRGPSTDTQYF; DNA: TGCAGCGTTGATCCGAGGGGGCCTAGCACAGATACGCAGTATTTT
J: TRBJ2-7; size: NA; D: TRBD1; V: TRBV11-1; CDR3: CASSFLTGGEYEQYF; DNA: TGTGCCAGCAGCTTCCTAACAGGGGGCGAATACGAGCAGTACTTC
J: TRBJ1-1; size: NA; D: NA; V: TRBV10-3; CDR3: CAIKPGEDTEAFF; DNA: TGTGCCATCAAACCCGGGGAGGACACTGAAGCTTTCTTT
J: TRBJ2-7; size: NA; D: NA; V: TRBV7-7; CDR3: CASSRDSHYEQYF; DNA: TGTGCTAGCAGCCGGGACTCCCACTACGAGCAGTACTTC
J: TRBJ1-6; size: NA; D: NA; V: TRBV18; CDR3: CASSRSSYNSPLHF; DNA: TGTGCCAGCTCACGAAGCTCCTATAATTCACCCCTCCACTTT
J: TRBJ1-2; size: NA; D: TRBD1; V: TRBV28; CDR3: CASSGDRGLYGYTF; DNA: TGTGCCAGCAGTGGGGACAGGGGGCTCTATGGCTACACCTTC
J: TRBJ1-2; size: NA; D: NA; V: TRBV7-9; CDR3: CASSRPDTSYGYTF; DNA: TGTGCCAGCAGTAGACCGGACACTTCCTATGGCTACACCTTC
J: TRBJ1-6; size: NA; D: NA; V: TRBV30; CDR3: CAWSQGIYNSPLHF; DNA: TGTGCCTGGAGTCAGGGGATTTATAATTCACCCCTCCACTTT
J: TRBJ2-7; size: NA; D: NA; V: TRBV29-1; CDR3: CSVGSGTEQYF; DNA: TGCAGCGTTGGGTCAGGGACCGAGCAGTACTTC
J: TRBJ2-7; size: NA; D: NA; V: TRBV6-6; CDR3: CATKRDRDPSYEQYF; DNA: TGTGCCACCAAGAGGGATCGGGACCCTTCCTACGAGCAGTACTTC
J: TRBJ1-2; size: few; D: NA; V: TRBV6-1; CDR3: CASSEAQPNYGYTF; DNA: TGTGCCAGCAGTGAAGCGCAGCCTAACTATGGCTACACCTTC
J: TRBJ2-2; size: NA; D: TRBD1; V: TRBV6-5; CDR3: CASSLRGRITGELFF; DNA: TGTGCCAGCAGTTTGAGGGGGCGTATCACCGGGGAGCTGTTTTTT
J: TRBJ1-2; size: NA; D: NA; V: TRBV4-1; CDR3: CASSQGSANYGYTF; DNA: TGCGCCAGCAGCCAAGGGTCCGCTAACTATGGCTACACCTTC